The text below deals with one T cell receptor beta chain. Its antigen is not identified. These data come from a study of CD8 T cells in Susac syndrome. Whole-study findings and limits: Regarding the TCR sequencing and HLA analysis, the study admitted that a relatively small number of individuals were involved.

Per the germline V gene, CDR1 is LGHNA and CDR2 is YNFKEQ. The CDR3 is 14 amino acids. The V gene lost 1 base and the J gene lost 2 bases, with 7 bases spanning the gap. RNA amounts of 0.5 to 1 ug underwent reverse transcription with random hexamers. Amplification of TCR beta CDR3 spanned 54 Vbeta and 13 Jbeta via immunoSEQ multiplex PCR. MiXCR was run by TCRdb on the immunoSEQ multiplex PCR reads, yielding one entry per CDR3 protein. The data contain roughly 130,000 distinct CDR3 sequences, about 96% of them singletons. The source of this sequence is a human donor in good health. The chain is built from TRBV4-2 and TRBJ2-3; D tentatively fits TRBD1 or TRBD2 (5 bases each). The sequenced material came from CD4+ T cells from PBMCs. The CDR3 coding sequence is TGTGCCAGCAGCCAAGGGGACGCCACAGATACGCAGTATTTT. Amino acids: CASSQGDATDTQYF.